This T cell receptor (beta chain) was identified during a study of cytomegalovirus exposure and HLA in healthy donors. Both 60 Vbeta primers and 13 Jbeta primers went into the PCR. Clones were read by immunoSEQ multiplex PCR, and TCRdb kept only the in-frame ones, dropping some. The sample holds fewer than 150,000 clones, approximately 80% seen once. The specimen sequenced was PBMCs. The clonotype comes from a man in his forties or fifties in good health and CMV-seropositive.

The CDR3 bases are TGCAGCGGTGGGAGGGAGTCCTACGAGCAGTACTTC. This gives the protein CSGGRESYEQYF. J is TRBJ2-7 and V is TRBV29-1; TRBD2 matches at 7 bases. Germline loops: CDR1 SQVTM, CDR2 ANQGSEA. The CDR3 is 12 amino acids. Trimming cost V 7 bases and J 1 base; bases outside gene matches: 4.